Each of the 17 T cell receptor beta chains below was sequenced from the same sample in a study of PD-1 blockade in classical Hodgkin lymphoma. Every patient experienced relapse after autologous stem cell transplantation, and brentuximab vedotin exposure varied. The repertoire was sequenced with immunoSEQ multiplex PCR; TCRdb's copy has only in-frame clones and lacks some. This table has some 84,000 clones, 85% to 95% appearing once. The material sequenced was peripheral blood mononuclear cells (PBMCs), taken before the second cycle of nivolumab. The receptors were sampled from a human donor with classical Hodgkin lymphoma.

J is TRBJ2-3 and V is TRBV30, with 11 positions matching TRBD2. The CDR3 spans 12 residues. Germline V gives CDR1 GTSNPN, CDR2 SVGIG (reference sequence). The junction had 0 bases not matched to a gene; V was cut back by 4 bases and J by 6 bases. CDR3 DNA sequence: TGTGCCTGGACTAGCGGGGGGGATACGCAGTATTTT. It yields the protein CAWTSGGDTQYF.

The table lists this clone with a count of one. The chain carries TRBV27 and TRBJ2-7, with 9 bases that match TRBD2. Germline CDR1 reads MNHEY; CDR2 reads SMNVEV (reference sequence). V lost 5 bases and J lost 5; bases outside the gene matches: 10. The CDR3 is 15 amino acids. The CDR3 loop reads CASSPPSGNVDEQYF. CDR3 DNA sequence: TGTGCCAGCAGTCCACCTAGCGGGAACGTAGACGAGCAGTACTTC.

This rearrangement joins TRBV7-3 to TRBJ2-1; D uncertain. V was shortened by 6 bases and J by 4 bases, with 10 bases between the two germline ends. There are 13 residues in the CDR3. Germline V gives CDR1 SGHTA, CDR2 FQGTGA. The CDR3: CASRGSGYNEQFF. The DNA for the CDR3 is TGTGCCAGCAGGGGAAGTGGTTACAATGAGCAGTTCTTC.

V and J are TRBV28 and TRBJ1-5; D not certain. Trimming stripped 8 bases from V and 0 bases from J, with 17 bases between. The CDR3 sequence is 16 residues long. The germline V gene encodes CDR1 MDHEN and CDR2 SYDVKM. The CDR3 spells CASAPRELSSNQPQHF. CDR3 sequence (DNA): TGTGCCAGCGCCCCTCGGGAGCTTTCTAGCAATCAGCCCCAGCATTTT.

The CDR3 here is CASSLGRNTEAFF. CDR3 nucleotide sequence: TGTGCCAGCAGCTTAGGAAGGAACACTGAAGCTTTCTTT. The rearrangement joins TRBV11-2 to TRBJ1-1; D is unclear. The ends were cut back, 1 base at V and 1 base at J, with 4 bases in the middle. The CDR3 is made up of 13 amino acids. The germline gives CDR1 SGHAT, CDR2 FQNNGV.

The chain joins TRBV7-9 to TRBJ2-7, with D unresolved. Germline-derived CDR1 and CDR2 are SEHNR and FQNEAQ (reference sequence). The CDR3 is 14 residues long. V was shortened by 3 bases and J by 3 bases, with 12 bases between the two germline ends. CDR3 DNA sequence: TGTGCCAGCAGCTTCTATGGCCGAAGCTACGAGCAGTACTTC. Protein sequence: CASSFYGRSYEQYF.

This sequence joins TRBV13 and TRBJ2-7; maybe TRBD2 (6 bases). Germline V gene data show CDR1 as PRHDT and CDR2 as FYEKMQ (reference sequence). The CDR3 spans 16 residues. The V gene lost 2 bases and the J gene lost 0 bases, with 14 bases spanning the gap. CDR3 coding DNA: TGTGCCAGCAGCTTAAGGACGGGAGTCCGCTCCTACGAGCAGTACTTC. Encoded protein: CASSLRTGVRSYEQYF. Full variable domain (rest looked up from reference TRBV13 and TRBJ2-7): AAGVIQSPRHLIKEKRETATLKCYPIPRHDTVYWYQQGPGQDPQFLISFYEKMQSDKGSIPDRFSAQQFSDYHSELNMSSLELGDSALYFCASSLRTGVRSYEQYFGPGTRLTVT.

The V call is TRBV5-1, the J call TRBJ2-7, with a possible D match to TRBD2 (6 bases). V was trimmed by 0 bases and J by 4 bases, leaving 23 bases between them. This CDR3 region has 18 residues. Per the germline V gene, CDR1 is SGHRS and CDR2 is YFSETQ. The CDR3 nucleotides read TGCGCCAGCAGCTTGGAGGGGATAGCGGACCAAATTCCATACGAGCAGTACTTC. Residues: CASSLEGIADQIPYEQYF.

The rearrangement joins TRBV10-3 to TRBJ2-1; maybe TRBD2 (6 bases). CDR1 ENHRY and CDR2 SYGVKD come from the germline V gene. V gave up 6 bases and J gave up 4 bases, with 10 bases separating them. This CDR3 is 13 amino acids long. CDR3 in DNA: TGTGCCATCAGCTTAGCGGCATACAATGAGCAGTTCTTC. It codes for CAISLAAYNEQFF.

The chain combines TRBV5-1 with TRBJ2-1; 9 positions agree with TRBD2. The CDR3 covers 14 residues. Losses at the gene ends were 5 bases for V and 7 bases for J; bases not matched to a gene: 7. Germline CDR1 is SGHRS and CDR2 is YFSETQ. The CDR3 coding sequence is TGCGCCAGCAGTGGAGCGGGAGGTGAAAATGAGCAGTTCTTC. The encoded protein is CASSGAGGENEQFF.

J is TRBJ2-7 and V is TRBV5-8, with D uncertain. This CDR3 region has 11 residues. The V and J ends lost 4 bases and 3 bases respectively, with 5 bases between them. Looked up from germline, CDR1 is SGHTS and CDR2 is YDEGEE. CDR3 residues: CASSASYEQYF. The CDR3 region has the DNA TGTGCCAGCAGCGCAAGCTACGAGCAGTACTTC.

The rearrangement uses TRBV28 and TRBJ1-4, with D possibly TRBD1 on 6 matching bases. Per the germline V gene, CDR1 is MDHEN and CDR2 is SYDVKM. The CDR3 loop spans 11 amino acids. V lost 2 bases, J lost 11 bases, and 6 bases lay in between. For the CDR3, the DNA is TGTGCCAGCAGTTTAGGACAGAAACTGTTTTTT. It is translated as CASSLGQKLFF.

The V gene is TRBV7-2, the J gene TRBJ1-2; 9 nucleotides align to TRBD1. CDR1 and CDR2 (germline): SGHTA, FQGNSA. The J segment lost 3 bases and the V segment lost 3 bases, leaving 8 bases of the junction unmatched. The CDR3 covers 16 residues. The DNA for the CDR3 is TGTGCCAGCAGCTTCCCTAAACAGGGGGCGGACTATGGCTACACCTTC. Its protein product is CASSFPKQGADYGYTF.

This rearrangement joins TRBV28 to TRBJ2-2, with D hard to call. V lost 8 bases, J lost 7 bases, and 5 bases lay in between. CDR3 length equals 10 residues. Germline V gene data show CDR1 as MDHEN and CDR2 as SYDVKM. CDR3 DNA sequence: TGTGCCAGCTTAGGCGGGGAGCTGTTTTTT. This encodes CASLGGELFF.

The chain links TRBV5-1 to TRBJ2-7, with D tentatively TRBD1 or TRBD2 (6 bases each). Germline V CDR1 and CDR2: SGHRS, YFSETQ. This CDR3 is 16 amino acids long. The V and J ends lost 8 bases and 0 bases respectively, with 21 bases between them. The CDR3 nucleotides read TGCGCCAGTTCCAGGGCTCTGGGGGGCGACTCCTACGAGCAGTACTTC. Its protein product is CASSRALGGDSYEQYF.

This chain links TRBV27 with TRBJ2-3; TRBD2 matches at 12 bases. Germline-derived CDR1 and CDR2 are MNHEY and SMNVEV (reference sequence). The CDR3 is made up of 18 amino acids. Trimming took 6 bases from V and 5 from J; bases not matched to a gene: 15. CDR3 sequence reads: CASSPTTLAGGPGDTQYF. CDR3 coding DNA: TGTGCCAGCAGCCCAACCACTCTAGCGGGAGGGCCAGGAGATACGCAGTATTTT.

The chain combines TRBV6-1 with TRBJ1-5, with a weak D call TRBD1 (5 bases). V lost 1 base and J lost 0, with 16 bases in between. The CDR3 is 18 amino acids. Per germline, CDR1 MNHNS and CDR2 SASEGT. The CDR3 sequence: CASSEERGGPYSNQPQHF. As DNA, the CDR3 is TGTGCCAGCAGTGAAGAAAGGGGAGGGCCCTATAGCAATCAGCCCCAGCATTTT.